The 20 T cell receptor beta chains presented below share a single source sample, sequenced in a study of HIV-infected patients and healthy controls. TCRdb itself ran the 5' RACE reads through MiXCR, one entry per CDR3 protein. The table includes tens of thousands of distinct CDR3 sequences, 15% to 20% detected once. Sequences were obtained from CD4+ T cells from blood. These receptors were obtained from a human donor in good health.

The gene calls are TRBV20-1 and TRBJ1-5; 10 positions agree with TRBD1. V shed 6 bases and J 5 bases; nucleotides not matched to a gene: 13. The germline V gene encodes CDR1 DFQATT and CDR2 SNEGSKA (reference sequence). This CDR3 region has 16 residues. The CDR3 DNA sequence: TGCAGTGCGAGACGCTCCGACAGGGGGCAGGATCAGCCCCAGCATTTT. Amino acid sequence: CSARRSDRGQDQPQHF.

This chain connects TRBV7-9 to TRBJ2-1; 14 nucleotides agree with TRBD2. V shed 5 bases, J shed 3 bases, and the junction held 6 bases outside the gene matches. The CDR3 has 17 amino acids. The germline gives CDR1 SEHNR, CDR2 FQNEAQ (reference sequence). CDR3 DNA: TGTGCCAGCAGCAAGGGGACTAGCGGGAGCCGCTACAATGAGCAGTTCTTC. Protein sequence: CASSKGTSGSRYNEQFF.

The chain uses TRBV7-2 and TRBJ2-7; D possibly corresponds to TRBD2 (6 bases). The CDR3 extends over 12 amino acids. Germline values: CDR1 SGHTA, CDR2 FQGNSA. V was trimmed by 5 bases and J by 4 bases, leaving 9 bases between them. The CDR3 loop reads CASSGTQYEQYF. The CDR3 DNA sequence: TGTGCCAGCAGCGGGACTCAATACGAGCAGTACTTC.

The chain combines TRBV14 with TRBJ2-3; 7 nucleotides align to TRBD1. Germline CDR1 is SGHDN and CDR2 is FVKESK. With 4 bases clipped from V and 0 bases from J, the junction kept 10 bases outside the gene matches. This CDR3 region has 17 residues. The CDR3 protein is CASSRNRGPLSTDTQYF. In DNA, the CDR3 is TGTGCCAGCAGCCGCAACAGGGGCCCGCTTAGCACAGATACGCAGTATTTT. The whole variable domain, remainder taken from reference TRBV14 and TRBJ2-3, is EAGVTQFPSHSVIEKGQTVTLRCDPISGHDNLYWYRRVMGKEIKFLLHFVKESKQDESGMPNNRFLAERTGGTYSTLKVQPAELEDSGVYFCASSRNRGPLSTDTQYFGPGTRLTVL.

CDR3: CASSLGGAGELFF. The DNA for the CDR3 is TGTGCCAGCAGTTTAGGAGGGGCCGGGGAGCTGTTTTTT. The chain joins TRBV12-3 or TRBV12-4 to TRBJ2-2; D tentatively fits TRBD1 or TRBD2 (5 bases each). Trimming stripped 1 base from V and 6 bases from J, with 6 bases between. The CDR3 spans 13 residues.

This clonotype was counted a few times. V is TRBV7-9 and J is TRBJ2-5; TRBD1 matches at 7 bases. The CDR3 extends over 16 amino acids. The ends lost 5 bases at V and 1 base at J; junction bases unmatched: 10. CDR1 and CDR2 (germline): SEHNR, FQNEAQ (reference sequence). The CDR3 spells CASSPRQGGVQETQYF. The CDR3 DNA sequence: TGTGCCAGCAGCCCAAGACAGGGTGGTGTCCAAGAGACCCAGTACTTC.

On this clonotype itself: At one end, the junction sequence differs from germline, possibly due to a read error. The rearrangement links TRBV27 to TRBJ2-7; 13 bases align to TRBD2. The CDR3 is made up of 15 amino acids. Looked up from germline, CDR1 is MNHEY and CDR2 is SMNVEV (reference sequence). CDR3 residues: CASNFSELAGGRFQF. The CDR3 DNA reads as TGTGCCAGCAACTTCTCGGAACTAGCGGGAGGGCGGTTCCAGTTC.

This clonotype was detected ten times or more. The gene calls are TRBV12-3 or TRBV12-4 and TRBJ2-7; D might be TRBD1 (5 bases). This CDR3 has 12 residues. V lost 6 bases and J lost 3, with 9 bases in between. The CDR3, as DNA: TGTGCCAGCAGCCCAGACAGCTACGAGCAGTACTTC. This sequence encodes CASSPDSYEQYF.

In its sample, this clonotype was seen a few times. The genes are TRBV5-1 and TRBJ2-7; 7 bases align to TRBD1. The CDR3 length is 14 residues. The trim removed 4 bases at V and 2 bases at J, leaving 6 bases unmatched. Germline loops: CDR1 SGHRS, CDR2 YFSETQ. In DNA form, the CDR3 reads TGCGCCAGCAGCCGGGACAGACTGCCCTACGAGCAGTACTTC. Translated: CASSRDRLPYEQYF.

In this sample, this clonotype turned up once. A much larger clone differs from this one at a single base, so this may be a read error. This sequence joins TRBV20-1 and TRBJ2-7, with TRBD1 matching over 8 bases. From germline, CDR1 is DFQATT and CDR2 SNEGSKA (reference sequence). The CDR3 is 14 amino acids. Unmatched junction bases numbered 10, after V lost 3 bases and J lost 6 bases. CDR3 sequence reads: CSASRQGALSEQYF. CDR3 nucleotides: TGCAGTGCTAGTCGGCAGGGGGCCTTGAGCGAGCAGTACTTC.

A few counts support this clonotype. The chain links TRBV15 to TRBJ1-3, with no clear D. CDR1 is LNHNV, CDR2 YYDKDF, per germline (reference sequence). This CDR3 has 16 amino acids. The V and J ends lost 1 base and 0 bases respectively, with 10 bases between them. CDR3 sequence (DNA): TGTGCCACCAGCAGAGGGGAGGCCTACTCTGGAAACACCATATATTTT. It yields the protein CATSRGEAYSGNTIYF.

This clonotype was detected ten times or more. V and J are TRBV5-1 and TRBJ2-5; TRBD1 or TRBD2 may be the D gene (5 bases each). Trimming pared 4 bases from V and 5 bases from J, leaving 15 bases between. There are 14 residues in the CDR3. Germline V gene lookup returns CDR1 SGHRS and CDR2 YFSETQ. The CDR3 region has the DNA TGCGCCAGCAGCCCAGGGACGCGTCGGGAGACCCAGTACTTC. This sequence encodes CASSPGTRRETQYF.

Here the CDR3 reads CASSVSDRGEAFF. The CDR3 bases are TGTGCCAGCAGCGTATCGGACAGGGGTGAAGCTTTCTTT. This chain connects TRBV9 to TRBJ1-1; 9 bases fit TRBD1. With V trimmed by 1 base and J by 7 bases, 2 bases remained unmatched. CDR1 is SGDLS, CDR2 YYNGEE, per germline. The CDR3 spans 13 residues. The entire variable domain, with the rest obtained from reference TRBV9 and TRBJ1-1, is as follows: DSGVTQTPKHLITATGQRVTLRCSPRSGDLSVYWYQQSLDQGLQFLIQYYNGEERAKGNILERFSAQQFPDLHSELNLSSLELGDSALYFCASSVSDRGEAFFGQGTRLTVV.

The CDR3 here is CSVWTGVSNQPQHF. Here the CDR3 DNA reads TGCAGTGTATGGACAGGGGTTAGCAATCAGCCCCAGCATTTT. The chain carries TRBV20-1 and TRBJ1-5; 9 bases map to TRBD1. V was pared by 7 bases and J by 0 bases, with 4 bases of the junction left unmatched. The CDR3 spans 14 residues. CDR1 is DFQATT, CDR2 SNEGSKA, per germline (reference sequence).

This chain links TRBV20-1 with TRBJ2-7, with 8 bases that match TRBD2. This CDR3 region has 15 residues. CDR1 is DFQATT, CDR2 SNEGSKA, per germline (reference sequence). With V trimmed by 0 bases and J by 1 base, 5 bases remained unmatched. The CDR3 protein is CSARDGGRISYEQYF. The CDR3 bases are TGCAGTGCTAGAGATGGCGGGAGGATATCCTACGAGCAGTACTTC.

This clonotype was seen only a few times. V usage is TRBV6-6 and J usage is TRBJ2-3; D is unclear. Germline CDR1 and CDR2: MNHNY and SVGAGI (reference sequence). Deletions cut 4 bases from V and 5 bases from J, with 4 bases between. The CDR3 runs 11 residues. The CDR3 region is CASSWEDTQYF. CDR3 coding DNA: TGTGCCAGCAGTTGGGAAGATACGCAGTATTTT.

The chain combines TRBV5-1 with TRBJ1-2, with 10 bases aligning to TRBD1. In germline, CDR1 is SGHRS, CDR2 YFSETQ. The junction had 6 bases not matched to a gene; V was cut back by 4 bases and J by 6 bases. This CDR3 region has 14 residues. The CDR3 protein is CASSPTGGVDGYTF. The CDR3 nucleotides are TGCGCCAGCAGCCCGACAGGGGGCGTGGATGGCTACACCTTC.

This clonotype was found many times. The chain uses TRBV7-2 and TRBJ2-3; D is uncertain. Germline V CDR1 and CDR2: SGHTA, FQGNSA. Trimming removed 5 bases at V and 3 bases at J, with 6 bases between. The CDR3 is 12 amino acids. In nucleotides, the CDR3 is TGTGCCAGCAGCCATAGGACAGATACGCAGTATTTT. Translation: CASSHRTDTQYF.

This clonotype was counted a few times. The chain links TRBV5-8 to TRBJ2-3; D remains ambiguous. CDR1 and CDR2 from the germline V gene are SGHTS and YDEGEE. The CDR3 sequence is 17 residues long. V lost 0 bases, J lost 0 bases, and 14 bases lay in between. The CDR3 region has the DNA TGTGCCAGCAGCTTGGCCCACTCCTACTCTAGCACAGATACGCAGTATTTT. Amino acid sequence: CASSLAHSYSSTDTQYF.

The J gene is TRBJ1-2, the V gene TRBV4-2; perhaps TRBD1 as D (5 bases). The CDR3 length is 15 residues. CDR1 and CDR2 (germline): LGHNA, YNFKEQ. Trimming cost V 0 bases and J 3 bases, with 11 bases left between them. CDR3 sequence: CASSQDEGIYYGYTF. CDR3 nucleotide sequence: TGTGCCAGCAGCCAAGATGAGGGGATTTACTATGGCTACACCTTC.